This T cell receptor beta chain comes out of a study of cytomegalovirus exposure and HLA in healthy donors. About the research overall: Membership in the Caucasian-associated ancestry cluster was found for 81% of 300 to 400 genotyped donors. Study results and caveats: Accurate HLA-A and HLA-B prediction from TCR beta sequences was reported for most subjects. The study labeled more than 150 TCR beta chains cytomegalovirus-associated.

Points on this clone: Its antigen remains unidentified.

Donors sampled were nominally healthy, though unrecorded immune exposures were likely. With 60 Vbeta and 13 Jbeta primers, the PCR was carried out. The method was immunoSEQ multiplex PCR; TCRdb's version includes in-frame clones alone and lacks a portion of them. Among around 200,000 clones, about 80% were seen once, and the ten largest hold just over 2%. V dropped 0 bases and J dropped 0 bases, with 10 bases sitting between them. The CDR3 is made up of 16 amino acids. The germline gives CDR1 SGDLS, CDR2 YYNGEE. The receptor was isolated from a woman aged 25-40 years in good health and CMV-seropositive. The source material was PBMCs. This sequence joins TRBV9 and TRBJ2-1; D possibly corresponds to TRBD2 (5 bases). CDR3 amino acids: CASSVGTTSSYNEQFF. As DNA, the CDR3 is TGTGCCAGCAGCGTAGGAACTACTAGCTCCTACAATGAGCAGTTCTTC.